These 25 T cell receptor beta chains share one sample of origin, sequenced in a study of regulatory T cells in long-lasting Graves disease. Assembly of TCR beta libraries relied on iRepertoire HTBI primers together with Arm-PCR of CDR3 regions. In TCRdb, the multiplex PCR reads were re-called with MiXCR into one record per CDR3 protein. The sample contains roughly 500,000 distinct CDR3 sequences, roughly 20% of which appear only once. Time point defined: persistent/refractory GD, antithyroid drugs over 5 years with positive TRAb. From PBMCs, RNA was extracted and then used to make the TCR library. Sequencing was performed on peripheral blood mononuclear cells (PBMCs), taken when the disease was refractory, from a patient treated with antithyroid drugs. These receptors all come from a female donor with Graves disease.

At least ten counts were recorded for this clonotype. The chain joins TRBV2 to TRBJ2-4, with 9 nucleotides matching TRBD2. J gave up 8 bases and V 6 bases, and 17 bases lay outside the gene matches. The CDR3 has 17 amino acids. Per the germline V gene, CDR1 is SNHLY and CDR2 is FYNNEI. Here the CDR3 reads CASRDREVAGVMDIQYF. The CDR3 coding sequence is TGTGCCAGCAGGGATCGAGAAGTAGCGGGAGTAATGGACATTCAGTACTTC.

This clonotype was found a few times. The chain carries TRBV20-1 and TRBJ1-5; D is perhaps TRBD1 (5 bases). The germline gives CDR1 DFQATT, CDR2 SNEGSKA (reference sequence). CDR3 length equals 12 residues. The CDR3 loop reads CNGGLRDQPQHF. The CDR3 DNA reads TGCAATGGGGGATTGAGAGATCAGCCCCAGCATTTT.

The chain joins TRBV20-1 to TRBJ2-7; 9 nucleotides match TRBD2. The germline CDR1 and CDR2 sequences are DFQATT and SNEGSKA (reference sequence). The V and J ends lost 6 bases and 4 bases, in that order; junction bases with no gene match: 13. This CDR3 comprises 15 residues. The CDR3 DNA reads TGCAGTGCCGAGGAAGCGGGAGGTGGGAGGTACGAGCAGTACTTC. Its translation: CSAEEAGGGRYEQYF.

Ten or more counts support this clonotype. The chain has TRBV18 and TRBJ2-5; D is ambiguous. Trimming left V 0 bases short and J 6 bases short, with 5 bases between. The CDR3 extends over 12 amino acids. Germline lookup yields CDR1 KGHSH and CDR2 LQKENI. CDR3: CASSPPRKTQYF. The CDR3 DNA follows: TGTGCCAGCTCACCACCGCGGAAGACCCAGTACTTC.

The V call is TRBV6-5, the J call TRBJ2-5; D perhaps matches TRBD2 (5 bases). V was shortened by 2 bases and J by 3 bases, with 13 bases between the two germline ends. Germline CDR1 MNHEY, CDR2 SVGAGI. The CDR3 has 15 residues. The CDR3: CASSYLQREEETQYF. CDR3 sequence (DNA): TGTGCCAGCAGTTACCTCCAACGGGAAGAAGAGACCCAGTACTTC.

This chain uses TRBV19 with TRBJ2-1; the D is unclear. Germline loops: CDR1 LNHDA, CDR2 SQIVND (reference sequence). Deletions cut 2 bases from V and 0 bases from J, with 5 bases between. The CDR3 is 14 residues long. In DNA form, the CDR3 reads TGTGCCAGTAGTATAAGGGACTCCTACAATGAGCAGTTCTTC. Its protein product is CASSIRDSYNEQFF.

The rearrangement links TRBV9 to TRBJ1-1; D remains ambiguous. The CDR3 sequence is 13 residues long. Looked up from germline, CDR1 is SGDLS and CDR2 is YYNGEE. Trimming pared 0 bases from V and 9 bases from J, leaving 12 bases between. This CDR3 is CASSVDSHSKAFF. CDR3 nucleotide sequence: TGTGCCAGCAGCGTAGACTCCCACAGCAAAGCTTTCTTT. Full variable domain (rest looked up from reference TRBV9 and TRBJ1-1): DSGVTQTPKHLITATGQRVTLRCSPRSGDLSVYWYQQSLDQGLQFLIQYYNGEERAKGNILERFSAQQFPDLHSELNLSSLELGDSALYFCASSVDSHSKAFFGQGTRLTVV.

This clonotype was counted a few times. The rearrangement uses TRBV19 and TRBJ2-5; 8 nucleotides match TRBD1. With V trimmed by 3 bases and J by 4 bases, 4 bases remained unmatched. Looked up from germline, CDR1 is LNHDA and CDR2 is SQIVND (reference sequence). This CDR3 contains 14 residues. CDR3 loop: CASSIRGPPETQYF. The CDR3 nucleotides read TGTGCCAGTAGTATCAGGGGGCCGCCAGAGACCCAGTACTTC.

On this clonotype: A clone one base away is much larger, so this may be a read error. The chain employs TRBV12-3 or TRBV12-4 and TRBJ1-2; possible D gene TRBD1, 5 bases. This CDR3 has 14 residues. CDR3 protein: CVSSSGPESHGYTF. CDR3 nucleotide sequence: TGTGTCAGCAGTTCGGGACCGGAGTCTCATGGCTACACCTTC.

This clonotype was seen repeatedly, ten times or more. This sequence joins TRBV30 and TRBJ1-1; 7 bases match TRBD1. J gave up 1 base and V 5 bases, and 4 bases lay outside the gene matches. Germline-derived CDR1 and CDR2 are GTSNPN and SVGIG (reference sequence). There are 13 residues in the CDR3. DNA of the CDR3: TGTGCCTGGGGACGACAGGGGAACACTGAAGCTTTCTTT. This translates into CAWGRQGNTEAFF.

V gene TRBV7-3 combines with J gene TRBJ2-7; D is undetermined. Germline-derived CDR1 and CDR2 are SGHTA and FQGTGA. V lost 3 bases, J lost 9 bases, and 21 bases lay in between. The CDR3 consists of 15 residues. The CDR3 sequence: CASSFSPGELEGQYF. The DNA of the CDR3 is TGTGCCAGCAGCTTTAGCCCCGGAGAGCTTGAAGGGCAGTACTTC.

The gene calls are TRBV19 and TRBJ2-2, with D perhaps being TRBD1 or TRBD2 (5 bases each). The germline CDR1 and CDR2 sequences are LNHDA and SQIVND (reference sequence). The CDR3 is 16 amino acids. The V and J ends lost 7 bases and 0 bases respectively, with 15 bases between them. CDR3 residues: CASNMRGGTNTGELFF. CDR3 sequence (DNA): TGTGCCAGTAATATGAGGGGCGGAACGAACACCGGGGAGCTGTTTTTT.

This clonotype was observed a few times. The chain couples TRBV30 to TRBJ1-2; D is possibly TRBD1 (6 bases). V gave up 8 bases and J gave up 1 base, with 14 bases separating them. CDR1 is GTSNPN and CDR2 is SVGIG in the germline V gene (reference sequence). The CDR3 consists of 13 residues. The CDR3 bases are TGTGCCGGACTACAGGGCAGTAACTATGGCTACACCTTC. Translated: CAGLQGSNYGYTF.

This clonotype was counted at least ten times. The V call is TRBV11-2, the J call TRBJ2-7; TRBD2 agrees at 7 bases. V was pared by 8 bases and J by 4 bases, with 5 bases of the junction left unmatched. The CDR3 is 12 amino acids. Per germline, CDR1 SGHAT and CDR2 FQNNGV. The CDR3 bases are TGTGCCAGCGATATGGGGGGGTACGAGCAGTACTTC. It specifies CASDMGGYEQYF.

The chain employs TRBV5-1 and TRBJ1-1; 7 bases match TRBD1. CDR3 size: 13 residues. Germline values: CDR1 SGHRS, CDR2 YFSETQ. V dropped 5 bases and J dropped 5; count of bases not matched to a gene: 6. The CDR3: CASRREQGTEAFF. The CDR3 region has the DNA TGCGCCAGCAGGAGGGAACAGGGGACTGAAGCTTTCTTT.

This clonotype occurred a few times. This may stem from a read error, because a much larger clone lies one nucleotide away. The rearrangement uses TRBV9 and TRBJ1-2, with D perhaps matching TRBD1 (5 bases). Trimming took off 0 bases at V and 0 bases at J, with 9 bases between the two ends. The CDR3 has 15 amino acids. Germline loops: CDR1 SGDLS, CDR2 YYNGEE. Here the CDR3 DNA reads TGTGCCAGCAGCGTAGCCAGGGCTCCTAACTATGGCTACACCTTC. This codes for CASSVARAPNYGYTF.

This clonotype occurred a few times. This could be a read error, since a much larger clone is one nucleotide away. The chain has TRBV28 and TRBJ2-4; 8 nucleotides match TRBD1. J was trimmed by 4 bases and V by 8 bases; bases with no gene match: 7. CDR1 MDHEN and CDR2 SYDVKM come from the germline V gene. This CDR3 spans 14 amino acids. In DNA form, the CDR3 reads TGTGCCAGCTGCGGGACAGGCAAAAAAAACATTCAGTACTTC. This codes for CASCGTGKKNIQYF. The variable domain in full, with the rest retrieved from reference TRBV28 and TRBJ2-4, is DVKVTQSSRYLVKRTGEKVFLECVQDMDHENMFWYRQDPGLGLRLIYFSYDVKMKEKGDIPEGYSVSREKKERFSLILESASTNQTSMYLCASCGTGKKNIQYFGAGTRLSVL.

This clonotype was seen repeatedly, ten times or more. V gene TRBV30 combines with J gene TRBJ1-6; D ambiguous. Germline-derived CDR1 and CDR2 are GTSNPN and SVGIG (reference sequence). CDR3 size: 15 residues. Trimming shortened V by 1 base and J by 5 bases, and 12 bases separated the two germline ends. CDR3 coding DNA: TGTGCCTGGAGTGCGGGAGTCGGCCATAATTCACCCCTCCACTTT. It translates to CAWSAGVGHNSPLHF.

This clonotype occurred a few times. The rearrangement links TRBV7-9 to TRBJ1-1; unclear D gene. Trimming cost V 6 bases and J 5 bases, with 7 bases left between them. This CDR3 spans 11 amino acids. Germline CDR1 is SEHNR and CDR2 is FQNEAQ (reference sequence). CDR3 DNA sequence: TGTGCCAGCAGTACAGAAACTGAAGCTTTCTTT. Protein product: CASSTETEAFF.

This clonotype came up many times. The V and J genes are TRBV12-3 or TRBV12-4 and TRBJ2-5; D perhaps matches TRBD1 (5 bases). The CDR3 has 13 amino acids. The V and J ends lost 3 bases and 0 bases respectively, with 5 bases between them. CDR3 region: CASSLDNQETQYF. The DNA of the CDR3 is TGTGCCAGCAGTTTGGACAACCAAGAGACCCAGTACTTC.

This clonotype was detected ten times or more. V and J are TRBV12-3 or TRBV12-4 and TRBJ1-5, with D unclear. The CDR3 spans 12 residues. V was shortened by 3 bases and J by 4 bases, with 4 bases between the two germline ends. As DNA, the CDR3 is TGTGCCAGCAGTTTCACTAATCAGCCCCAGCATTTT. As protein: CASSFTNQPQHF.

The genes are TRBV29-1 and TRBJ1-1; a possible D gene is TRBD1 (5 bases). Germline-derived CDR1 and CDR2 are SQVTM and ANQGSEA. Trimming took off 3 bases at V and 1 base at J, with 9 bases between the two ends. This CDR3 spans 13 amino acids. CDR3 coding DNA: TGCAGCGTTGAGACAGACGAGAACACTGAAGCTTTCTTT. Translated: CSVETDENTEAFF.

There are many counts of this clonotype. The V call is TRBV27, the J call TRBJ2-1; 13 nucleotides line up with TRBD2. This CDR3 region has 14 residues. V lost 5 bases, J lost 7 bases, and 2 bases stayed unmatched. In germline, CDR1 is MNHEY, CDR2 SMNVEV (reference sequence). The CDR3 region has the DNA TGTGCCAGCAGTCTACTAGCGGGAGGGAATGAGCAGTTCTTC. Amino acids: CASSLLAGGNEQFF.

The rearrangement uses TRBV6-2 or TRBV6-3 and TRBJ2-5; D uncertain. From germline, CDR1 is MNHEY and CDR2 SVGEGT. The CDR3 consists of 12 residues. V was trimmed by 2 bases and J by 10 bases, leaving 11 bases between them. The chain's CDR3 is CASSYVLPDQYF. CDR3 in DNA: TGTGCCAGCAGTTACGTACTCCCCGACCAGTACTTC.

The V and J genes are TRBV19 and TRBJ2-7, with TRBD2 matching 8 bases. Losses at the gene ends were 6 bases for V and 1 base for J; bases not matched to a gene: 8. The CDR3 totals 15 residues. Per germline, CDR1 LNHDA and CDR2 SQIVND (reference sequence). CDR3 DNA sequence: TGTGCCAGTAGACCGACAGCGGGGGTTTCCTACGAGCAGTACTTC. This sequence encodes CASRPTAGVSYEQYF.